This TCR beta chain came from a study of CD8 T cells in ankylosing spondylitis. The study, taken as a whole, reports: Significantly higher representation of disease-linked clones was reported for matched ankylosing spondylitis synovial fluid. Disease-linked clones bore a CD8+ phenotype and were relatively rare in peripheral blood.

Looked up from germline, CDR1 is MGHRA and CDR2 is YSYEKL. The CDR3 loop spans 14 amino acids. V dropped 0 bases and J dropped 2 bases, with 8 bases sitting between them. In making TCR beta libraries, quantitative 5'-RACE with molecular barcodes was used. A single record per CDR3 protein comes from TCRdb applying MiXCR to the 5' RACE reads. This sample carries about 340,000 distinct CDR3 sequences, 20% of them seen once, and the ten largest clones take over 10%. Comment on this clonotype: Its antigen is currently unknown.

V usage is TRBV4-1 and J usage is TRBJ2-7; D is unclear. Specimen: blood, either unsorted or a sorted T cell fraction (not recorded which). The clonotype was recovered from a male donor with ankylosing spondylitis or in good health (not recorded which). The CDR3 nucleotides are TGCGCCAGCAGCCAAGAAAATTCGGCCTACGAGCAGTACTTC. The encoded protein is CASSQENSAYEQYF.